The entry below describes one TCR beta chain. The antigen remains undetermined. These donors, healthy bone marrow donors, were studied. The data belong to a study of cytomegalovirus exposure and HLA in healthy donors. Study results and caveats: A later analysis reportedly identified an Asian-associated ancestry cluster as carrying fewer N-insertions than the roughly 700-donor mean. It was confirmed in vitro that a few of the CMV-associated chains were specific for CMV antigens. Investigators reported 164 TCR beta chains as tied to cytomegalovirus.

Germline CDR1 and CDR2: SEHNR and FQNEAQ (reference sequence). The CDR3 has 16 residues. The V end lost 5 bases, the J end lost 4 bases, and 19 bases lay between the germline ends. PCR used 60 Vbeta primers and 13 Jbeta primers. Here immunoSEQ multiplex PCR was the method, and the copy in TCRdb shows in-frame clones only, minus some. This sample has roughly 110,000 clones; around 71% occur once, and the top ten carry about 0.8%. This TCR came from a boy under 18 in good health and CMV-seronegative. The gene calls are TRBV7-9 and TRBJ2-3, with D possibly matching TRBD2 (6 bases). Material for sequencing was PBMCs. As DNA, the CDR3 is TGTGCCAGCAGCCCCCGAAGGCTAGCGATAGCAGATACGCAGTATTTT. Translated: CASSPRRLAIADTQYF.